This T cell receptor beta chain was captured in a study of molecular identifiers for immune sequencing clone quantification. A single record per CDR3 protein comes from TCRdb applying MiXCR to the PCR reads. The sample lists approximately 90,000 distinct CDR3 sequences, 20% to 25% occurring once. Sorted naive CD8 T cells were those defined as CD8+CD4-CCR7+CD45RA+. CDR1 is SQVTM, CDR2 ANQGSEA, per germline. The CDR3 consists of 15 residues. V lost 4 bases and J 0 bases, leaving 15 bases between the germline ends. This clonotype was seen at least ten times. This chain joins TRBV29-1 and TRBJ1-2, with a weak D call TRBD1 (6 bases). Material for sequencing was naive CD8+ T cells from blood, with Jurkat cell RNA spiked in. Subset meaning: FACS-sorted CD8+CD4-CCR7+CD45RA+ naive T cells. The sequence was collected from a human donor in good health. Some libraries in this study had Jurkat cell RNA spiked in. The chain's CDR3 is CSVVGGIGANYGYTF. The CDR3 bases are TGCAGCGTTGTCGGGGGCATCGGAGCTAACTATGGCTACACCTTC.